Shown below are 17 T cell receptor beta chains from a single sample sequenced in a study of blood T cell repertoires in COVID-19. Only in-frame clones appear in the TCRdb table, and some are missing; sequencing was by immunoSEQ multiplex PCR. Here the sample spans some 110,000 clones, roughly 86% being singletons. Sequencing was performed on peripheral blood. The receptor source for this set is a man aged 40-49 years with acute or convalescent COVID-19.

CDR3 amino acids: CASSVGVPSSGNTIYF. In DNA, the CDR3 is TGTGCCAGCAGCGTAGGGGTGCCTAGCTCTGGAAACACCATATATTTT. The rearrangement links TRBV9 to TRBJ1-3; D is ambiguous. Germline CDR1 SGDLS, CDR2 YYNGEE. This CDR3 region has 16 residues. The germline V and J ends were trimmed by 0 bases and 0 bases, with 10 bases remaining between them. Filled out from reference TRBV9 and TRBJ1-3, the complete variable domain reads DSGVTQTPKHLITATGQRVTLRCSPRSGDLSVYWYQQSLDQGLQFLIQYYNGEERAKGNILERFSAQQFPDLHSELNLSSLELGDSALYFCASSVGVPSSGNTIYFGEGSWLTVV.

In DNA form, the CDR3 reads TGTGCCAGCAGCCTCCGCAATGGCGGGATCGTTTACAATGAGCAGTTCTTC. This encodes CASSLRNGGIVYNEQFF. This rearrangement joins TRBV5-4 to TRBJ2-1, with D possibly matching TRBD2 (6 bases). Per the germline V gene, CDR1 is SGHNT and CDR2 is YYREEE (reference sequence). The CDR3 is made up of 17 amino acids. Trimming took 4 bases from V and 4 from J, leaving 21 bases between them.

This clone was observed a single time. For the CDR3, the DNA is TGTGCCAGCAGTTACTCGACTAGCGGATCCTACGAGCAGTACTTC. It specifies CASSYSTSGSYEQYF. V gene TRBV6-5 combines with J gene TRBJ2-7, with 9 bases matching TRBD2. CDR3 length: 15 residues. Germline loops: CDR1 MNHEY, CDR2 SVGAGI. J was trimmed by 1 base and V by 0 bases; bases with no gene match: 1.

The CDR3 spells CAWSVQLSGNTIYF. For the CDR3, the DNA is TGTGCCTGGAGTGTACAGCTTTCTGGAAACACCATATATTTT. The chain has TRBV30 and TRBJ1-3; unclear D gene. The V gene lost 0 bases and the J gene lost 1 base, with 7 bases spanning the gap. The CDR3 has 14 residues. Germline assignment: CDR1 GTSNPN and CDR2 SVGIG (reference sequence).

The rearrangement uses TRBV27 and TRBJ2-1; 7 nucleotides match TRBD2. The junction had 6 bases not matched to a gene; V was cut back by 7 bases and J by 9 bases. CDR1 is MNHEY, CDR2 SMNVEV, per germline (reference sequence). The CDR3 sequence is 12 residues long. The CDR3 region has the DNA TGTGCCAGCACCCACGGGGGGACTGAGCAGTTCTTC. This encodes CASTHGGTEQFF.

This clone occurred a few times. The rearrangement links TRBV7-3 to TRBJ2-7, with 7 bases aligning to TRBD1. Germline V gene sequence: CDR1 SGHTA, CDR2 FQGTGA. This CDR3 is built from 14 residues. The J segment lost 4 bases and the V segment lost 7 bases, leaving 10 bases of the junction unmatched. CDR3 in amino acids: CASITKGQQYEQYF. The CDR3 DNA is TGTGCCAGCATCACTAAGGGACAGCAATACGAGCAGTACTTC.

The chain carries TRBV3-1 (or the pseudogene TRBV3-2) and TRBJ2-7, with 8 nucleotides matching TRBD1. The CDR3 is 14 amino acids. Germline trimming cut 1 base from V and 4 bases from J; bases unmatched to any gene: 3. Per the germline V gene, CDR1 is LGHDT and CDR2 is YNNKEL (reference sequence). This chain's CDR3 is CASSQGDRLYEQYF. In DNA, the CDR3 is TGTGCCAGCAGCCAAGGGGACAGGCTATACGAGCAGTACTTC.

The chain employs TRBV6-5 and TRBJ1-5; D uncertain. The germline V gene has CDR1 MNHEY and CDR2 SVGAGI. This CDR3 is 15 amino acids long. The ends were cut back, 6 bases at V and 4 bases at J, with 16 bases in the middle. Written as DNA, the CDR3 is TGTGCCAGCAGCCTCGAATCAGATAATAATCAGCCCCAGCATTTT. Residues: CASSLESDNNQPQHF.

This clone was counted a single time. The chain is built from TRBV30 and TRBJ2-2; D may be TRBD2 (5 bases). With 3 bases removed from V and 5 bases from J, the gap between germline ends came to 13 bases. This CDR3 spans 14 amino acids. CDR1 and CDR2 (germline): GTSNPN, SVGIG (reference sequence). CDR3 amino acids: CAWSQTRGTGELFF. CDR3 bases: TGTGCCTGGAGCCAAACCCGGGGAACCGGGGAGCTGTTTTTT.

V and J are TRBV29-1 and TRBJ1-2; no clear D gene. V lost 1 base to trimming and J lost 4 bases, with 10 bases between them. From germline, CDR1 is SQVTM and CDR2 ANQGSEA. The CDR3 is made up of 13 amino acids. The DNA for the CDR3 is TGCAGCGTTGAAGGATCCACAAGCTATGGCTACACCTTC. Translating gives CSVEGSTSYGYTF.

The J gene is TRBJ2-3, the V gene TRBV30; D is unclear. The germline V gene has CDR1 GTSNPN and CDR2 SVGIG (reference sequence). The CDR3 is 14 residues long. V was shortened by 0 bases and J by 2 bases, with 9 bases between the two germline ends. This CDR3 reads CAWSVGEVTDTQYF. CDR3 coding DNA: TGTGCCTGGAGTGTAGGAGAGGTCACAGATACGCAGTATTTT.

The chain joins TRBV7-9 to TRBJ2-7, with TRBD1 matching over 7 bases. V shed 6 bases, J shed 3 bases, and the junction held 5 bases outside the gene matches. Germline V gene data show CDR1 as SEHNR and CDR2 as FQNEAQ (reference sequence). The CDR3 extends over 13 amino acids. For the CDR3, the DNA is TGTGCCAGCAGACCACGGGACAGCTACGAGCAGTACTTC. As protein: CASRPRDSYEQYF. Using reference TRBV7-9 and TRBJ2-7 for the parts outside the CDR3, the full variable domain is DTGVSQNPRHKITKRGQNVTFRCDPISEHNRLYWYRQTLGQGPEFLTYFQNEAQLEKSRLLSDRFSAERPKGSFSTLEIQRTEQGDSAMYLCASRPRDSYEQYFGPGTRLTVT.

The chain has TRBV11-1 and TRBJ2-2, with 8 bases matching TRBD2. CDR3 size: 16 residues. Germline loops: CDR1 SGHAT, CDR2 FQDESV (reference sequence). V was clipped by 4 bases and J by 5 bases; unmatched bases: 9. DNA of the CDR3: TGTGCCAGCAGCTCCCGGGAGGGGGAGGGGACCGGGGAGCTGTTTTTT. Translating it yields CASSSREGEGTGELFF.

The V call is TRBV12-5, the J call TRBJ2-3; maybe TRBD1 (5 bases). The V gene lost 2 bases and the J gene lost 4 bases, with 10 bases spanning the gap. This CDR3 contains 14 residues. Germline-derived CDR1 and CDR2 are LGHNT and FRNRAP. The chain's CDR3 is CASGLFPGPDTQYF. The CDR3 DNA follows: TGTGCTAGTGGTTTGTTTCCAGGGCCAGATACGCAGTATTTT.

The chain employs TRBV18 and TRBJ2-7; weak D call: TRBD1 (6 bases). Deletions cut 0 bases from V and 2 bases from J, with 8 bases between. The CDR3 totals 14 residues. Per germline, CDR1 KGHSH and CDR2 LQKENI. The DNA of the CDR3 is TGTGCCAGCTCACCACCGACAGGAGCCTACGAGCAGTACTTC. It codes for CASSPPTGAYEQYF.

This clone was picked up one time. The CDR3 loop is CAIGTSGTQMSTDTQYF. CDR3 DNA sequence: TGTGCCATCGGGACTAGCGGGACACAAATGAGCACAGATACGCAGTATTTT. This chain uses TRBV10-3 with TRBJ2-3; 13 nucleotides line up with TRBD2. With 8 bases clipped from V and 0 bases from J, the junction kept 8 bases outside the gene matches. The CDR3 runs to 17 residues. CDR1 and CDR2 (germline): ENHRY, SYGVKD.

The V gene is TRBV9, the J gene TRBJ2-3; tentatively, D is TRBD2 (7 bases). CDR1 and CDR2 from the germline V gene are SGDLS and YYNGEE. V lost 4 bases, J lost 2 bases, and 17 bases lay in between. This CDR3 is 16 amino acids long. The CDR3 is CASSPLDSGATDTQYF. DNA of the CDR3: TGTGCCAGCAGCCCCCTGGACAGCGGGGCCACAGATACGCAGTATTTT.